This T cell receptor (beta chain) came from a study of blood T cells in healthy people across ages. This clonotype has a handful of counts. A sample-barcoded 5' primer and a J-beta primer mix were used in a second PCR of roughly 7 to 11 cycles. MiXCR was run by TCRdb on the 5' RACE reads, yielding one entry per CDR3 protein. The sample has more than 1,400,000 distinct CDR3 sequences, approximately 42% seen once. Germline-derived CDR1 and CDR2 are SGHVT and SQSDAQ. V lost 4 bases and J 10 bases, leaving 20 bases between the germline ends. This CDR3 comprises 15 residues. The source of this sequence is a woman between 18 and 29 years old in good health. The chain couples TRBV7-4 to TRBJ2-1; D is possibly TRBD1 or TRBD2 (5 bases each). Sequencing was performed on blood. The CDR3 bases are TGTGCCAGCAGCTCGAATCTCCGGGACCCCGTGGAGCAGTTCTTC. Encoded protein: CASSSNLRDPVEQFF.